These 24 T cell receptor beta chains were all obtained from the same sample, sequenced in a study of blood T cell repertoires in COVID-19. Libraries were prepared by immunoSEQ multiplex PCR; TCRdb keeps only in-frame clonotypes and omits some of them. Of fewer than 150,000 clones in the sample, less than 85% were seen once. The sample taken for sequencing was peripheral blood. The receptors shown here come from a human donor in a cohort sampled during active COVID-19.

This clone was recorded once. The chain recombines TRBV6-5 with TRBJ2-2, with TRBD2 matching over 8 bases. Per germline, CDR1 MNHEY and CDR2 SVGAGI. The CDR3 consists of 13 residues. Losses at the gene ends were 2 bases for V and 7 bases for J; bases not matched to a gene: 0. DNA of the CDR3: TGTGCCAGCAGTTACGGGACTAGCGGGGAGCTGTTTTTT. Its translation: CASSYGTSGELFF.

The rearrangement links TRBV2 to TRBJ2-7, with a tentative D call TRBD2 (5 bases). The CDR3 length is 12 residues. The V end lost 1 base, the J end lost 4 bases, and 5 bases lay between the germline ends. Germline V CDR1 and CDR2: SNHLY, FYNNEI. CDR3 protein: CASSEGGYEQYF. CDR3 sequence (DNA): TGTGCCAGCAGTGAAGGAGGGTACGAGCAGTACTTC.

The chain has TRBV9 and TRBJ2-1; 7 bases agree with TRBD2. The V gene's germline CDR1 is SGDLS and CDR2 YYNGEE. This CDR3 is built from 13 residues. The ends lost 6 bases at V and 13 bases at J; junction bases unmatched: 13. CDR3 region: CASTTTGSGLQFF. The CDR3 DNA is TGTGCCAGCACCACCACCGGATCGGGACTACAGTTCTTC. The full variable domain, its missing parts supplied by reference TRBV9 and TRBJ2-1, is DSGVTQTPKHLITATGQRVTLRCSPRSGDLSVYWYQQSLDQGLQFLIQYYNGEERAKGNILERFSAQQFPDLHSELNLSSLELGDSALYFCASTTTGSGLQFFGPGTRLTVL.

This clone has just one count. The rearrangement joins TRBV6-5 to TRBJ2-1, with TRBD1 identical over 7 bases. The CDR3 loop spans 12 amino acids. Germline CDR1 reads MNHEY; CDR2 reads SVGAGI. V dropped 5 bases and J dropped 9; count of bases not matched to a gene: 4. The CDR3 DNA sequence: TGTGCCAGCAGTCAACAGGGGACTGAGCAGTTCTTC. Protein: CASSQQGTEQFF.

The CDR3 loop reads CASSSGLAGGTDTQYF. The CDR3 DNA follows: TGTGCCAGCAGCTCCGGACTAGCGGGGGGCACAGATACGCAGTATTTT. This chain connects TRBV7-2 to TRBJ2-3, with 13 positions matching TRBD2. Germline loops: CDR1 SGHTA, CDR2 FQGNSA. After removal of 4 bases from V and 1 base from J, the junction contained 2 bases not matched to a gene. The CDR3 has 16 residues. The full variable domain, rest sourced from reference TRBV7-2 and TRBJ2-3, is GAGVSQSPSNKVTEKGKDVELRCDPISGHTALYWYRQSLGQGLEFLIYFQGNSAPDKSGLPSDRFSAERTGGSVSTLTIQRTQQEDSAVYLCASSSGLAGGTDTQYFGPGTRLTVL.

The rearrangement links TRBV6-5 to TRBJ1-5, with D perhaps TRBD1 (5 bases). CDR1 MNHEY and CDR2 SVGAGI come from the germline V gene. Trimming took 5 bases from V and 0 from J, leaving 11 bases between them. The CDR3 consists of 15 residues. The CDR3 coding sequence is TGTGCCAGCAGTCAGACAGTTTATAGCAATCAGCCCCAGCATTTT. Translation: CASSQTVYSNQPQHF.

The rearrangement uses TRBV7-2 and TRBJ2-1; 8 bases line up with TRBD2. The CDR3 loop spans 15 amino acids. After removal of 5 bases from V and 3 bases from J, the junction contained 6 bases not matched to a gene. Germline loops: CDR1 SGHTA, CDR2 FQGNSA. This chain's CDR3 is CASSPTSGGYNEQFF. The CDR3 DNA follows: TGTGCCAGCAGCCCTACTAGCGGAGGCTACAATGAGCAGTTCTTC. The full variable domain, its missing parts supplied by reference TRBV7-2 and TRBJ2-1, is GAGVSQSPSNKVTEKGKDVELRCDPISGHTALYWYRQSLGQGLEFLIYFQGNSAPDKSGLPSDRFSAERTGGSVSTLTIQRTQQEDSAVYLCASSPTSGGYNEQFFGPGTRLTVL.

The chain links TRBV23-1 to TRBJ2-7, with TRBD1 identical over 9 bases. TRBV23-1 is marked as an open reading frame, function uncertain. Unmatched junction bases numbered 6, after V lost 3 bases and J lost 6 bases. This CDR3 has 14 residues. DNA for the CDR3: TGCGCCAGCAGTCACCAGGACAGGGGTACCGAGCAGTACTTC. This translates into CASSHQDRGTEQYF.

The chain couples TRBV21-1 to TRBJ1-1; the D segment call TRBD1 is taken from the table without a DNA check. TRBV21-1 is annotated as a pseudogene. The length of the CDR3 is 16 residues. The CDR3 DNA reads as TGTGCCAGCAGCAAAGGGAGGGGACAGGGGGTTACTGAAGCTTTCTTT. Translation gives CASSKGRGQGVTEAFF.

This clone is a singleton in its sample. The chain couples TRBV4-3 to TRBJ1-2, with 7 nucleotides matching TRBD1. The length of the CDR3 is 16 residues. Germline values: CDR1 LGHNA, CDR2 YSLEER. The trim removed 3 bases at V and 2 bases at J, leaving 9 bases unmatched. The CDR3 loop is CASSQDPGTANYGYTF. DNA for the CDR3: TGCGCCAGCAGCCAGGACCCCGGGACAGCAAACTATGGCTACACCTTC.

This chain uses TRBV11-3 with TRBJ2-7; D is perhaps TRBD1 (5 bases). Germline V gene data show CDR1 as SGHNT and CDR2 as YENEEA. The CDR3 contains 14 residues. Trimming shortened V by 7 bases and J by 0 bases, and 13 bases separated the two germline ends. The CDR3 DNA follows: TGTGCCAGCACCCAGGGCCAGAGCTCCTACGAGCAGTACTTC. It is translated as CASTQGQSSYEQYF.

This chain connects TRBV5-6 to TRBJ1-1; D remains unclear. Trimming took off 2 bases at V and 1 base at J, with 6 bases between the two ends. CDR1 and CDR2 from the germline V gene are SGHDT and YYEEEE. The CDR3 loop spans 13 amino acids. The CDR3 region has the DNA TGTGCCAGCAGCTTAATAGCGAACACTGAAGCTTTCTTT. It translates to CASSLIANTEAFF.

The chain employs TRBV29-1 and TRBJ1-1; unclear D gene. V lost 0 bases and J lost 2, with 10 bases in between. Germline lookup yields CDR1 SQVTM and CDR2 ANQGSEA. The CDR3 spans 14 residues. CDR3 sequence (DNA): TGCAGCGTTGAAGATCGTAACAGCAACACTGAAGCTTTCTTT. It specifies CSVEDRNSNTEAFF.

The chain couples TRBV30 to TRBJ2-7; TRBD1 matches 8 bases. Germline values: CDR1 GTSNPN, CDR2 SVGIG (reference sequence). The CDR3 extends over 13 amino acids. V was clipped by 5 bases and J by 4 bases; unmatched bases: 7. CDR3 DNA sequence: TGTGCCTGGGGGCGACAGGGGTTGTACGAGCAGTACTTC. Amino acids: CAWGRQGLYEQYF.

The genes are TRBV3-1 (or the pseudogene TRBV3-2) and TRBJ1-4; the match to TRBD1 covers 9 bases. The CDR3 is made up of 15 amino acids. The V gene end was trimmed by 3 bases and the J gene end by 8 bases; junction bases not matched to a gene: 7. CDR1 and CDR2 from the germline V gene are LGHDT and YNNKEL (reference sequence). The CDR3 DNA reads as TGTGCCAGCAGCCAGGACGGGACAGGGCAAGAAAAACTGTTTTTT. As protein: CASSQDGTGQEKLFF.

The chain is built from TRBV3-1 (or the pseudogene TRBV3-2) and TRBJ2-5, with D uncertain. The CDR3 covers 12 residues. CDR1 LGHDT and CDR2 YNNKEL come from the germline V gene (reference sequence). V lost 3 bases, J lost 5 bases, and 7 bases lay in between. The CDR3 nucleotides are TGTGCCAGCAGCCAGAAACAGGAGACCCAGTACTTC. As protein: CASSQKQETQYF.

This chain links TRBV19 with TRBJ2-1; 10 bases line up with TRBD2. Trimming cost V 3 bases and J 1 base; bases outside gene matches: 9. The CDR3 is 18 residues long. Germline V gives CDR1 LNHDA, CDR2 SQIVND (reference sequence). CDR3 residues: CASSMGLVGLASYNEQFF. The CDR3 DNA sequence: TGTGCCAGTAGTATGGGACTGGTGGGACTAGCGTCCTACAATGAGCAGTTCTTC.

This clone came up many times. This CDR3 is also generated by other DNA sequences in the sample. The chain combines TRBV4-2 with TRBJ1-5; TRBD1 is a possible D gene (6 bases). The germline V and J ends were trimmed by 1 base and 0 bases, with 10 bases remaining between them. The CDR3 length is 16 residues. Germline V gene sequence: CDR1 LGHNA, CDR2 YNFKEQ. The CDR3 sequence: CASSQVQGNSNQPQHF. The CDR3 region has the DNA TGTGCCAGCAGCCAAGTACAGGGAAATAGCAATCAGCCCCAGCATTTT.

This clone was seen a handful of times. The chain recombines TRBV19 with TRBJ2-7; 8 positions agree with TRBD1. This CDR3 spans 15 amino acids. Germline V gene lookup returns CDR1 LNHDA and CDR2 SQIVND (reference sequence). With V trimmed by 6 bases and J by 2 bases, 9 bases remained unmatched. CDR3 region: CASSARDRQTYEQYF. CDR3 coding DNA: TGTGCCAGTAGCGCCAGGGACAGGCAGACCTACGAGCAGTACTTC. Filled out from reference TRBV19 and TRBJ2-7, the complete variable domain reads DGGITQSPKYLFRKEGQNVTLSCEQNLNHDAMYWYRQDPGQGLRLIYYSQIVNDFQKGDIAEGYSVSREKKESFPLTVTSAQKNPTAFYLCASSARDRQTYEQYFGPGTRLTVT.

This chain uses TRBV19 with TRBJ1-4; possible D gene TRBD1, 5 bases. Per the germline V gene, CDR1 is LNHDA and CDR2 is SQIVND (reference sequence). Trimming removed 3 bases from V and 8 bases from J, with 10 bases in between. The CDR3 covers 13 residues. CDR3 amino acids: CASSIMQGEKLFF. In DNA, the CDR3 is TGTGCCAGTAGTATCATGCAGGGCGAAAAACTGTTTTTT.

The chain combines TRBV6-5 with TRBJ1-2; 9 bases line up with TRBD1. J was trimmed by 6 bases and V by 0 bases; bases with no gene match: 5. Germline V lookup: CDR1 MNHEY, CDR2 SVGAGI. The CDR3 sequence is 15 residues long. The CDR3 DNA reads as TGTGCCAGCAGTTACTCGAACGACAGGGGGAATGGCTACACCTTC. Its translation is CASSYSNDRGNGYTF.

The chain uses TRBV6-2 or TRBV6-3 and TRBJ2-5; 13 bases align to TRBD2. Losses at the gene ends were 5 bases for V and 5 bases for J; bases not matched to a gene: 5. Germline V gives CDR1 MNHEY, CDR2 SVGEGT. The CDR3 spans 15 residues. The CDR3 spells CASSKLAGGRETQYF. CDR3 DNA: TGTGCCAGCAGTAAACTAGCGGGGGGGCGGGAGACCCAGTACTTC.

The chain couples TRBV15 to TRBJ2-5; 7 bases align to TRBD2. The CDR3 is made up of 13 amino acids. The ends lost 6 bases at V and 1 base at J; junction bases unmatched: 2. The germline CDR1 and CDR2 sequences are LNHNV and YYDKDF (reference sequence). The CDR3 nucleotides are TGTGCCACCAGTACGGGGGGCCAAGAGACCCAGTACTTC. It translates to CATSTGGQETQYF.

V usage is TRBV12-5 and J usage is TRBJ2-3; maybe TRBD2 (5 bases). The length of the CDR3 is 15 residues. V shed 3 bases and J shed 8 bases, with 18 bases lying between them. In germline, CDR1 is LGHNT, CDR2 FRNRAP. The CDR3 is CASGFRTPNLGTQYF. Here the CDR3 DNA reads TGTGCTAGTGGTTTTAGGACTCCGAATTTAGGTACGCAGTATTTT.